A selection of T cell receptor beta chains follows, all from one sample in a study of T cells in Graves' hyperthyroidism and ophthalmopathy. From the multiplex PCR reads, TCRdb called clonotypes with MiXCR, one entry per CDR3 protein. Of 300,000 to 450,000 distinct CDR3 sequences in the sample, 15% to 20% were seen once. Sequenced sample: blood. The receptor set was obtained from a man between 18 and 35 years old with Graves' ophthalmopathy. CDR3s include the opening cysteine and the closing phenylalanine or tryptophan. D genes are given only for firm matches. Clone size is not always given. Where it is, it says once, few, many or a class for expanded clones.

CDR3nt | CDR3aa | abundance | j_gene | d_gene | v_gene
TGTGCCAGCAGCCCCGATCGGGGGGAAGGCTACACCTTC | CASSPDRGEGYTF | many | TRBJ1-2 | - | TRBV5-6
TGTGCCAGCAGCTCGGGGACAGGGAACGAGCAGTACTTC | CASSSGTGNEQYF | many | TRBJ2-7 | TRBD1 | TRBV7-3
TGTGCCATCAGTTCGCCGGGACAGACACAGAACACTGAAGCTTTCTTT | CAISSPGQTQNTEAFF | many | TRBJ1-1 | TRBD1 | TRBV10-3
TGTGCCAGCAGCATGGGACAGGGCACGAGTTACACCACCGACTATACCTCCTACGAGCAGTACTTC | CASSMGQGTSYTTDYTSYEQYF | few | TRBJ2-7 | TRBD1 | TRBV11-2
TGTGCCACCTGGACAGGCCTTAGCAATCAGCCCCAGCATTTT | CATWTGLSNQPQHF | many | TRBJ1-5 | TRBD1 | TRBV6-1
TGCGCCAGCAGCCCAGGGGACGGAACTAATGAAAAACTGTTTTTT | CASSPGDGTNEKLFF | few | TRBJ1-4 | - | TRBV4-1
TGTGCCACCGCCCTCGGCAGAAGGGAGACCCAGTACTTC | CATALGRRETQYF | - | TRBJ2-5 | - | TRBV15
TGTGCCAGCAGCCAGGCTCAGGTTTCGGGTCAGCCCCAGCATTTT | CASSQAQVSGQPQHF | - | TRBJ1-5 | - | TRBV4-2
TGTGCCAGCAGTTACTCGACCGTCTATGGCTACACCTTC | CASSYSTVYGYTF | few | TRBJ1-2 | - | TRBV6-6
TGTGCCAGCTGGGGTGTGGTCTACAATGAGCAGTTCTTC | CASWGVVYNEQFF | - | TRBJ2-1 | - | TRBV6-1
TGTGCCGGCAGAACAGGTAATCAGCCCCAGTATTTT | CAGRTGNQPQYF | - | TRBJ2-3 | - | TRBV2
TGCGCCAGCAGTGATCAATCTGAAGCTTTCTTT | CASSDQSEAFF | few | TRBJ1-1 | - | TRBV10-2
TGCAGTGCTAGAGAGGGGACTAGCGGATGGGAGCAGTTCTTC | CSAREGTSGWEQFF | many | TRBJ2-1 | TRBD2 | TRBV20-1
TGCAGCGTCGCCATGAGGGGGAAATATGGCTACACCTTC | CSVAMRGKYGYTF | - | TRBJ1-2 | - | TRBV29-1
TGTGCCAGCAGTGAATGGTTGGTCAATGAGCAGTTCTTC | CASSEWLVNEQFF | - | TRBJ2-1 | - | TRBV6-1
TGTGCCAGCAGTCGGACGTCCATGAACACTGAAGCTTTCTTT | CASSRTSMNTEAFF | many | TRBJ1-1 | - | TRBV6-1
TGTGCCAGCAGCTTAGCCCCCCTGAACACTGAAGCTTTCTTT | CASSLAPLNTEAFF | many | TRBJ1-1 | - | TRBV7-8
TGTGCCAGCAGCTTGGACCGGGACGATACGCAGTATTTT | CASSLDRDDTQYF | many | TRBJ2-3 | - | TRBV11-3
TGTGCCGGCTCAACAGGATCCTATCAGCCCCAGCATTTT | CAGSTGSYQPQHF | many | TRBJ1-5 | - | TRBV6-1
TGTGCCAGCAGCTTGGAAGCGGGGGGCCTCAGCTCCTCCTACGAGCAGTACTTC | CASSLEAGGLSSSYEQYF | - | TRBJ2-7 | TRBD2 | TRBV5-5
TGTGCCAGCAGTGAAAGGCCAGCCGGAAACACCATATATTTT | CASSERPAGNTIYF | many | TRBJ1-3 | - | TRBV2
TGCGCCAGCAGCCAAGAGCGGTACAGCTCCTACGAGCAGTACTTC | CASSQERYSSYEQYF | - | TRBJ2-7 | - | TRBV4-1
TGTGCCAGCAGTGAATCACAGGGCGACTACTACGAGCAGTACTTC | CASSESQGDYYEQYF | many | TRBJ2-7 | - | TRBV2
TGTGCCAGCAGCTTGGGACAGCCCCCCACAGATACGCAGTATTTT | CASSLGQPPTDTQYF | many | TRBJ2-3 | TRBD1 | TRBV7-8
TGCAGTCCGACTAGCGGGGGGCCCTACAATGAGCAGTTCTTC | CSPTSGGPYNEQFF | few | TRBJ2-1 | TRBD2 | TRBV20-1
TGTGCCAGCAGCCCGTACGACAATGAGCAGTTCTTC | CASSPYDNEQFF | few | TRBJ2-1 | - | TRBV12-3/TRBV12-4
TGTGCCAGCAGCCTCCTCTCTAACACTGAAGCTTTCTTT | CASSLLSNTEAFF | - | TRBJ1-1 | - | TRBV14
TGTGCCAGCAGTACTCAGGAGGGGCCGCAGTTCTTC | CASSTQEGPQFF | few | TRBJ2-1 | - | TRBV6-5
TGTGCCAGCAGCATCTTTCAGGGGTTCGGGCAAGAGACCCAGTACTTC | CASSIFQGFGQETQYF | - | TRBJ2-5 | - | TRBV9
TGTGCCAGCAGTTATGTACCGGGCCTTAGCACAGATACGCAGTATTTT | CASSYVPGLSTDTQYF | many | TRBJ2-3 | - | TRBV6-1
TGTGCCATCAGCACGGATAGCTCCTATAATTCACCCCTCCACTTT | CAISTDSSYNSPLHF | - | TRBJ1-6 | - | TRBV10-3
- | CASRQTGFGEGYTF | few | TRBJ1-2 | - | TRBV27
TGTGCCAGCAGCTTACGGGGCGGCGATAGCAATCAGCCCCAGCATTTT | CASSLRGGDSNQPQHF | many | TRBJ1-5 | - | TRBV7-8
TGTGCCAGCAGTGAGCCTACCGTGAACACTGAAGCTTTCTTT | CASSEPTVNTEAFF | many | TRBJ1-1 | - | TRBV6-1
TGTGCCAGCAGTGATCGACAGGAATTGTACTATGGCTACACCTTC | CASSDRQELYYGYTF | many | TRBJ1-2 | - | TRBV6-1
TGTGCCAGCAGTTTAGGAGCGGGGCTCCAAGAGACCCAGTACTTC | CASSLGAGLQETQYF | many | TRBJ2-5 | TRBD2 | TRBV12-3/TRBV12-4
TGCAGTGCTAGAGGCAGGGGGCTTAGCAATCAGCCCCAGCATTTT | CSARGRGLSNQPQHF | many | TRBJ1-5 | TRBD1 | TRBV20-1
TGTGCCAGCAGTTTTATGGGACAGAACACTGAAGCTTTCTTT | CASSFMGQNTEAFF | many | TRBJ1-1 | - | TRBV28
TGTGCCAGCAGTCCACGGGGGATGAACACTGAAGCTTTCTTT | CASSPRGMNTEAFF | many | TRBJ1-1 | - | TRBV12-3/TRBV12-4
TGTGCCAGCAGCCGTTATGCTACAGGGGAGGACGGCTACACCTTC | CASSRYATGEDGYTF | many | TRBJ1-2 | TRBD1 | TRBV11-2
TGTGCCAGTAGTATTCTGAGTGAGTTGGACACTGAAGCTTTCTTT | CASSILSELDTEAFF | once | TRBJ1-1 | - | TRBV19
TGTGCCAGCAGTTACAGGGCGGTTGTGAACACTGAAGCTTTCTTT | CASSYRAVVNTEAFF | - | TRBJ1-1 | - | TRBV6-2/TRBV6-3
TGTGCCAGCACCCGGAACACTGAAGCTTTCTTT | CASTRNTEAFF | many | TRBJ1-1 | - | TRBV12-3/TRBV12-4
TGTGCCAGCACCAAATCCCCGGCGGGGGGGAATGAGCAGTTCTTC | CASTKSPAGGNEQFF | - | TRBJ2-1 | TRBD2 | TRBV6-6
TGTGCCAGCAGCGCGCCCCCGGGACAGCAACAAGAGACCCAGTACTTC | CASSAPPGQQQETQYF | few | TRBJ2-5 | TRBD1 | TRBV9
TGTGCCAGTCTGGGGGATACGCAGTATTTT | CASLGDTQYF | many | TRBJ2-3 | - | TRBV12-3/TRBV12-4
TGTGCCAGCAGTCTTTCGTGGAGGGGGCGAAATTCACCCCTCCACTTT | CASSLSWRGRNSPLHF | - | TRBJ1-6 | TRBD1 | TRBV28
TGTGCCAGCTCAACAGGGGGAGGTTATAGCAATCAGCCCCAGCATTTT | CASSTGGGYSNQPQHF | few | TRBJ1-5 | TRBD1 | TRBV19
TGCGCCAGCAGCCAAGGGCGCGGGGGCCGCGGATACGAGCAGTACTTC | CASSQGRGGRGYEQYF | few | TRBJ2-7 | - | TRBV4-1
TGTGCCAGCAGTTTAATACAGGCCTCGGGCACAGATACGCAGTATTTT | CASSLIQASGTDTQYF | - | TRBJ2-3 | - | TRBV27
TGTGCCAGCAGCCCCCGAGGACCTGGGGGCACCGGGGAGCTGTTTTTT | CASSPRGPGGTGELFF | many | TRBJ2-2 | - | TRBV7-3
TGCAGTGCTAGGACGGGACAGGGAAGGGGAGAGACCCAGTACTTC | CSARTGQGRGETQYF | - | TRBJ2-5 | TRBD1 | TRBV20-1
TGTGCCAGCAGCCAAGATTGGGGTGGAAACACCATATATTTT | CASSQDWGGNTIYF | few | TRBJ1-3 | - | TRBV3-1
TGTGCCAGCTTCCAGGGGTCCACTGAAGCTTTCTTT | CASFQGSTEAFF | many | TRBJ1-1 | - | TRBV28